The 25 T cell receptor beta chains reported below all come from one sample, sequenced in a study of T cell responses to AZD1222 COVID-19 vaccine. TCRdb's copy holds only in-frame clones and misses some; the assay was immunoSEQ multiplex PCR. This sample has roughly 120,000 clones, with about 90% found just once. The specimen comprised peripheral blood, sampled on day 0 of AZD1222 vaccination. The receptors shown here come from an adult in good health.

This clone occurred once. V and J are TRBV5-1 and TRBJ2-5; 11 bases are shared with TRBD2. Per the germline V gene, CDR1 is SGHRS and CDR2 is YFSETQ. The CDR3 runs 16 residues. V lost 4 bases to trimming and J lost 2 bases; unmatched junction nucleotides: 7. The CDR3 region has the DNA TGCGCCAGCAGCGCCCTTGGGACTAGCGGACAAGAGACCCAGTACTTC. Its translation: CASSALGTSGQETQYF.

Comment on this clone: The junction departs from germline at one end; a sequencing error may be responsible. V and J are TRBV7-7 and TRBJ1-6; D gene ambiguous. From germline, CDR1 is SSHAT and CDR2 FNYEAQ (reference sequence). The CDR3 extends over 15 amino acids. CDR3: CASSLNLGPESPLHF. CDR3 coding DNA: TGTGCTAGCAGCTTAAATCTAGGTCCGGAGTCACCCCTCCACTTT. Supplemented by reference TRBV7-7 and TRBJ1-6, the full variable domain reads GAGVSQSPRYKVTKRGQDVTLRCDPISSHATLYWYQQALGQGPEFLTYFNYEAQPDKSGLPSDRFSAERPEGSISTLTIQRTEQRDSAMYRCASSLNLGPESPLHFGNGTRLTVT.

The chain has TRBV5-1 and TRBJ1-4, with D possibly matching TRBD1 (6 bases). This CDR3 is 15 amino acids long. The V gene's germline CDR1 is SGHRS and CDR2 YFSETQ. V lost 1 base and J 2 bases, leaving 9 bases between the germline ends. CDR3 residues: CASSLSGGTNEKLFF. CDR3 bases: TGCGCCAGCAGCTTGTCTGGGGGCACTAATGAAAAACTGTTTTTT.

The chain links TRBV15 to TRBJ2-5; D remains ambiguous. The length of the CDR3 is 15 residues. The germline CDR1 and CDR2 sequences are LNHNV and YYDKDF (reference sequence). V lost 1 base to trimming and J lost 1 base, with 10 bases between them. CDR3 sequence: CATSRVRTLQETQYF. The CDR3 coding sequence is TGTGCCACCAGCAGAGTGAGAACTCTCCAAGAGACCCAGTACTTC.

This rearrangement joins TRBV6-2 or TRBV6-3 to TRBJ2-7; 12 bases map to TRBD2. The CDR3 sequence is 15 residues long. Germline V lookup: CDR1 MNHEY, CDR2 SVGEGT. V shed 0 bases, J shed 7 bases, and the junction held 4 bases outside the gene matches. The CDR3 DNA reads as TGTGCCAGCAGTTACTCGACTAGCGGGAGTTCAGAGCAGTACTTC. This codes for CASSYSTSGSSEQYF.

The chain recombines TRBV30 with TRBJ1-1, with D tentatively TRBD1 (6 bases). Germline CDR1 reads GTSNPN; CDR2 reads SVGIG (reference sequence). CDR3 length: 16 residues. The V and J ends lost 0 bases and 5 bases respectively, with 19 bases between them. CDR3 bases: TGTGCCTGGAGTGTACGGGGAAGGGGGAGGCAGACTGAAGCTTTCTTT. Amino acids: CAWSVRGRGRQTEAFF.

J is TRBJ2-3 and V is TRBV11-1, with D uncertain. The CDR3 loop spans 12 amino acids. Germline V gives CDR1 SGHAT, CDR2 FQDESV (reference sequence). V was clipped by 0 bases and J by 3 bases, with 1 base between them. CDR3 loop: CASSLATDTQYF. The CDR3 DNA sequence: TGTGCCAGCAGCTTAGCAACAGATACGCAGTATTTT.

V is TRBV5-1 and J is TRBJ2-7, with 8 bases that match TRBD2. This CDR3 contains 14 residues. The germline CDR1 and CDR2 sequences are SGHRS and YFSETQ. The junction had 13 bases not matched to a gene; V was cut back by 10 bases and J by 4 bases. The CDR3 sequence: CARRRGGPGYEQYF. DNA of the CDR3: TGCGCCCGGCGCCGGGGGGGGCCCGGGTACGAGCAGTACTTC.

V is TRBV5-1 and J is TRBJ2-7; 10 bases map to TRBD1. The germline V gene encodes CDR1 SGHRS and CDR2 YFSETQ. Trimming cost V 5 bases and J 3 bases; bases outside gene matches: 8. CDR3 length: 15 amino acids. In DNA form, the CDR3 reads TGCGCCAGCAGTCGAGGGACAGGGGACCTCTACGAGCAGTACTTC. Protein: CASSRGTGDLYEQYF.

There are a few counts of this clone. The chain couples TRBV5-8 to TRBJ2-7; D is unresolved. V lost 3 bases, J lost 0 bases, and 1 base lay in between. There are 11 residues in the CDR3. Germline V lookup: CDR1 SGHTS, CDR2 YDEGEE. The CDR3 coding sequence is TGTGCCAGCAGCTACTCCTACGAGCAGTACTTC. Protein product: CASSYSYEQYF.

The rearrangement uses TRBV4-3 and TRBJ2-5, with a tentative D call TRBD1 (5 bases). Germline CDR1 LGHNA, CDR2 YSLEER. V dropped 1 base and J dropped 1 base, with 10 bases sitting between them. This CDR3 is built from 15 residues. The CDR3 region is CASSQAGRAQETQYF. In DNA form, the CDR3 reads TGCGCCAGCAGCCAAGCCGGCAGGGCCCAAGAGACCCAGTACTTC.

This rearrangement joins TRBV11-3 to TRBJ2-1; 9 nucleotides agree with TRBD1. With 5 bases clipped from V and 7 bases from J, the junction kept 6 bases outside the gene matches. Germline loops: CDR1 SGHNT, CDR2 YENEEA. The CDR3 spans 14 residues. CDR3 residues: CASSLQGARNEQFF. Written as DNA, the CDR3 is TGTGCCAGCAGCCTACAGGGGGCGAGGAATGAGCAGTTCTTC.

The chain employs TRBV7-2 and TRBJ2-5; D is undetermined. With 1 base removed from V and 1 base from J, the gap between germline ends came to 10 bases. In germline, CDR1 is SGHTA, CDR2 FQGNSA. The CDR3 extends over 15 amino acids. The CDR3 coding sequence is TGTGCCAGCAGCTTAGTATCAGGCCCCCAAGAGACCCAGTACTTC. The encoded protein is CASSLVSGPQETQYF.

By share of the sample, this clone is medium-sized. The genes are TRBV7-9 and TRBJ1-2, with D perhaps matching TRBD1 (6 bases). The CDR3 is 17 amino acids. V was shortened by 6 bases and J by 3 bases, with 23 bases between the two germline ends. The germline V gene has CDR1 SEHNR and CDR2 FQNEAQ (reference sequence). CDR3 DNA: TGTGCCAGCAGACCCGTAGGAGAGGGGGAAGCGGACTATGGCTACACCTTC. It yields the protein CASRPVGEGEADYGYTF.

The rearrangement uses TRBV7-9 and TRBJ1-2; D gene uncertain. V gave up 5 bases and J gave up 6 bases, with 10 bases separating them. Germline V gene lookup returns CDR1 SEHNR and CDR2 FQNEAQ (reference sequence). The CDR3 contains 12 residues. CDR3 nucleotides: TGTGCCAGCAGCCCCCCTGTGGATGGCTACACCTTC. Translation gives CASSPPVDGYTF.

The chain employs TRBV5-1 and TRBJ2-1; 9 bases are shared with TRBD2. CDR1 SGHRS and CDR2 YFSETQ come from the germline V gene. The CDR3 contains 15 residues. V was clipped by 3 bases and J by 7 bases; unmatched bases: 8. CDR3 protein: CASSSGGRAGNEQFF. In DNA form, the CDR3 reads TGCGCCAGCAGCTCAGGCGGGAGGGCCGGGAATGAGCAGTTCTTC.

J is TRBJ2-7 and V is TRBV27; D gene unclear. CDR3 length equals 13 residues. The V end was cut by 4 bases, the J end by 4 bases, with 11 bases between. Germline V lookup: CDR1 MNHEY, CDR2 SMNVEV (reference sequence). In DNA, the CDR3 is TGTGCCAGCAGTTGGGGTTTACAGTACGAGCAGTACTTC. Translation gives CASSWGLQYEQYF.

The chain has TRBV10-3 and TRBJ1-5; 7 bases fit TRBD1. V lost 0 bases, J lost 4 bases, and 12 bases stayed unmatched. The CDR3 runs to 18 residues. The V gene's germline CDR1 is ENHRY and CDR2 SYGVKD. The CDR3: CAISESGTAMGGNQPQHF. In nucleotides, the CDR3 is TGTGCCATCAGTGAGTCGGGGACAGCTATGGGTGGGAATCAGCCCCAGCATTTT.

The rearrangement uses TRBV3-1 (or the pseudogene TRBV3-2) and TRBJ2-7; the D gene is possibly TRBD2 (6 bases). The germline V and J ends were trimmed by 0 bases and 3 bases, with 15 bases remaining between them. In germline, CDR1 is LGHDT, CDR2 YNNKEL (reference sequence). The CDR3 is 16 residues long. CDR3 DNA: TGTGCCAGCAGCCAAGAATCGGGGGTTTCGAACTACGAGCAGTACTTC. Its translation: CASSQESGVSNYEQYF.

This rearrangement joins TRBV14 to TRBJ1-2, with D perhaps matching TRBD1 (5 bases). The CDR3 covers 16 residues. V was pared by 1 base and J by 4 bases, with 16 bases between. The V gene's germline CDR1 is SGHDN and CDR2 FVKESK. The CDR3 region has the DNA TGTGCCAGCAGCCAAGGACAGACCCCAAGCCGCTATGGCTACACCTTC. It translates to CASSQGQTPSRYGYTF.

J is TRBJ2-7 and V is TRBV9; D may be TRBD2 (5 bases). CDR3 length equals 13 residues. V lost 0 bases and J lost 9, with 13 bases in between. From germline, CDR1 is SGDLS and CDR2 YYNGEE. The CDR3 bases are TGTGCCAGCAGCGTAGAGGGCCGGGGATGGCAGTACTTC. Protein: CASSVEGRGWQYF.

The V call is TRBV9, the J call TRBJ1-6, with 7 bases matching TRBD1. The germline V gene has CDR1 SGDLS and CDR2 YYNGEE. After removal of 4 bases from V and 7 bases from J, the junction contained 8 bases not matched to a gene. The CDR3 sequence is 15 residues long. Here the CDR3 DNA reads TGTGCCAGCAGCTCCACGACAGGGAAGAATTCACCCCTCCACTTT. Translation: CASSSTTGKNSPLHF.

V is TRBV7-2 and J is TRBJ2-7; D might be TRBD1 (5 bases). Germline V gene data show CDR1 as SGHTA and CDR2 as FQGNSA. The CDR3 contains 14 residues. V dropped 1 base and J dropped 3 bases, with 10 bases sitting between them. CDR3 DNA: TGTGCCAGCAGCTTAGATACAGGATACTACGAGCAGTACTTC. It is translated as CASSLDTGYYEQYF.

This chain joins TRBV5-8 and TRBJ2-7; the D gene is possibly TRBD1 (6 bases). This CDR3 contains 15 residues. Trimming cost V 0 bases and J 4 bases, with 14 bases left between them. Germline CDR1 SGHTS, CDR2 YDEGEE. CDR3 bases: TGTGCCAGCAGCTTGGGGCCAGGGGAGTGGTACGAGCAGTACTTC. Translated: CASSLGPGEWYEQYF.

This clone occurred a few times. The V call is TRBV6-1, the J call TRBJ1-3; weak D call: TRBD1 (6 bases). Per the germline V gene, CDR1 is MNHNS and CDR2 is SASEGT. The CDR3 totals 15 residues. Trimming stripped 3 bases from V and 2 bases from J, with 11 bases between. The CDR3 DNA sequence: TGTGCCAGCAGTGACCGCCAGGGGCCTGGAAACACCATATATTTT. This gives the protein CASSDRQGPGNTIYF.